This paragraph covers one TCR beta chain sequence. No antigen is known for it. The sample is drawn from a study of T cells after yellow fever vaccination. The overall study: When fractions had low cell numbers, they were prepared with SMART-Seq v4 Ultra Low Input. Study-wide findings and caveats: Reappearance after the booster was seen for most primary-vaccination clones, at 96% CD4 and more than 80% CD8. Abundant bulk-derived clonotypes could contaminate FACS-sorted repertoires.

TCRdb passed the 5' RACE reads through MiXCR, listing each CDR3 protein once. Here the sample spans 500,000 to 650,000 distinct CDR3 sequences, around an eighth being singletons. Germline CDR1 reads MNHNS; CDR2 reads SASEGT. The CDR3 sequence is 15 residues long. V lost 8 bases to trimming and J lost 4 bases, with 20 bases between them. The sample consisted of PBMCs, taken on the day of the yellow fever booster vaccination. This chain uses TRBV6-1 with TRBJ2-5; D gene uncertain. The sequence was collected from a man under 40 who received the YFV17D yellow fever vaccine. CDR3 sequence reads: CASVAGPIGPETQYF. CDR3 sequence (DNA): TGTGCCAGCGTAGCAGGCCCTATAGGGCCAGAGACCCAGTACTTC.